The clone carrying this T cell receptor beta chain was detected many times. Its target is unknown. Germline CDR1 reads MNHEY; CDR2 reads SVGAGI. V dropped 6 bases and J dropped 4; count of bases not matched to a gene: 7. The CDR3 has 15 residues. The source of the sample is a study of T-cell reconstitution after alpha-beta-depleted transplantation in children. Study-wide points: Alpha-beta T cells about two months after transplant reportedly derived from several hundred expanded graft clones. High day-60 TCRbeta diversity in some patients came from surviving recipient T cells and thymic progenitors. One year post-transplant, T-cell counts and diversity were largely derived from T cells produced anew.

For TCRbeta, the library was prepared with unique molecular identifiers. From the PCR reads, TCRdb called clonotypes with MiXCR, one entry per CDR3 protein. The profile shows a few hundred thousand distinct CDR3 sequences, about 24% of them singletons. This material consisted of PBMCs, mostly from graft donor cells, taken 360 days after TCRalphabeta/CD19-depleted stem cell transplant. The clonotype comes from a female patient aged 2 to 10 who had a stem cell transplant for congenital amegakaryocytic thrombocytopenia, so the T cells may come from the graft donor. This sequence joins TRBV6-5 and TRBJ1-2, with 11 bases aligning to TRBD1. The CDR3, as DNA: TGTGCCAGCAGAGGACAGGGGGCCCAACTCTATGGCTACACCTTC. Protein sequence: CASRGQGAQLYGYTF.